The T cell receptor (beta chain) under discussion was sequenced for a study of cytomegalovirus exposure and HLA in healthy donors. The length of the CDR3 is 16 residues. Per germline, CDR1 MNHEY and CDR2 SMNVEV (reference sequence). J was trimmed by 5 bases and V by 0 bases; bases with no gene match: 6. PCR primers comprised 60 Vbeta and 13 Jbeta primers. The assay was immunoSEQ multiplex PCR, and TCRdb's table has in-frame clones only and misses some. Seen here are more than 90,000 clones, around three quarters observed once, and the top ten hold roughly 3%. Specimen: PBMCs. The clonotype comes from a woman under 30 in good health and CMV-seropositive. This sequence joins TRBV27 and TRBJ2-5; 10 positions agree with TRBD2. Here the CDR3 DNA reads TGTGCCAGCAGTTTATCAGCCGGGACTAGCGAGGAGACCCAGTACTTC. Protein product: CASSLSAGTSEETQYF.